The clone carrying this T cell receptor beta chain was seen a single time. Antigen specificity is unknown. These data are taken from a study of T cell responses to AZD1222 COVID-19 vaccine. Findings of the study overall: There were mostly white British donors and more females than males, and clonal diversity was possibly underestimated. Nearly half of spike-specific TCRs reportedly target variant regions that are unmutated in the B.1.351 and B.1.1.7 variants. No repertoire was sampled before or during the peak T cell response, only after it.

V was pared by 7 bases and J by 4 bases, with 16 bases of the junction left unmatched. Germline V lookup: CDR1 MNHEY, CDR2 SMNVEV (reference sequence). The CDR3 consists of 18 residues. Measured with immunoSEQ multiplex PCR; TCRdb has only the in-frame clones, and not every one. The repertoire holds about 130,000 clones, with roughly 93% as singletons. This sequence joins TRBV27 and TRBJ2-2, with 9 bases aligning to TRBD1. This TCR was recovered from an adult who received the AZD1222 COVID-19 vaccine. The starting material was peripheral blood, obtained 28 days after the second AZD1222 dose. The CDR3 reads CASKGGTGSVSATGELFF. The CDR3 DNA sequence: TGTGCCAGCAAAGGCGGGACAGGGTCCGTCTCGGCCACCGGGGAGCTGTTTTTT.